The 17 T cell receptor beta chains below were found in one sample sequenced in a study of blood T cell repertoires in COVID-19. Clones were sequenced by immunoSEQ multiplex PCR, and TCRdb holds only the in-frame ones, with some missing. The sample consists of some 56,000 clones, 65% to 85% of them appearing once. The sample consisted of peripheral blood. The receptors shown here come from a man between 60 and 70 years old with acute or convalescent COVID-19.

Only a few counts were recorded for this clone. This sequence joins TRBV3-1 (or the pseudogene TRBV3-2) and TRBJ2-3, with TRBD2 matching 8 bases. The length of the CDR3 is 16 residues. Per the germline V gene, CDR1 is LGHDT and CDR2 is YNNKEL (reference sequence). J was trimmed by 3 bases and V by 4 bases; bases with no gene match: 9. DNA of the CDR3: TGTGCCAGCAGCCTGAGAACGGGGGGGGCGACAGATACGCAGTATTTT. Translating it yields CASSLRTGGATDTQYF.

This sequence joins TRBV3-1 (or the pseudogene TRBV3-2) and TRBJ2-3, with D tentatively TRBD2 (6 bases). The CDR3 spans 15 residues. V was shortened by 2 bases and J by 3 bases, with 12 bases between the two germline ends. Germline loops: CDR1 LGHDT, CDR2 YNNKEL (reference sequence). The CDR3 DNA reads TGTGCCAGCAGCCAAATCGCCGGGGGTACAGATACGCAGTATTTT. It yields the protein CASSQIAGGTDTQYF.

The chain combines TRBV29-1 with TRBJ1-1; a weak D match, TRBD1 (6 bases). This CDR3 has 13 residues. Trimming cost V 6 bases and J 0 bases, with 11 bases left between them. CDR1 is SQVTM, CDR2 ANQGSEA, per germline. CDR3 bases: TGCAGCGTAGACAGGACGATGAACACTGAAGCTTTCTTT. Amino acid sequence: CSVDRTMNTEAFF.

The chain recombines TRBV4-1 with TRBJ2-7, with 12 bases matching TRBD2. This CDR3 is 20 amino acids long. V shed 0 bases, J shed 1 base, and the junction held 13 bases outside the gene matches. From germline, CDR1 is MGHRA and CDR2 YSYEKL. The CDR3 region has the DNA TGCGCCAGCAGCCAAGACCCTCCGGCTAGCGGGGGGGCGAGTTCCTACGAGCAGTACTTC. Its protein is CASSQDPPASGGASSYEQYF.

This clone was detected many times. The V call is TRBV10-3, the J call TRBJ1-3; no clear D gene. Germline loops: CDR1 ENHRY, CDR2 SYGVKD. The CDR3 covers 15 residues. With 6 bases removed from V and 4 bases from J, the gap between germline ends came to 16 bases. CDR3: CAIRAITIMGNTIYF. The CDR3 nucleotides are TGTGCCATCAGGGCGATCACTATTATGGGAAACACCATATATTTT.

J is TRBJ1-5 and V is TRBV6-6, with a possible D match to TRBD1 (6 bases). V lost 5 bases and J lost 8, with 19 bases in between. The CDR3 contains 15 residues. Germline V gene data show CDR1 as MNHNY and CDR2 as SVGAGI (reference sequence). In DNA form, the CDR3 reads TGTGCCAGCAGTAAACCCGGGGGGGGCAGGGAGCCCCAGCATTTT. It is translated as CASSKPGGGREPQHF.

The V call is TRBV6-2 or TRBV6-3, the J call TRBJ2-7; 11 nucleotides align to TRBD2. Germline trimming cut 6 bases from V and 4 bases from J; bases unmatched to any gene: 8. The CDR3 is 15 residues long. From germline, CDR1 is MNHEY and CDR2 SVGEGT. The CDR3 protein is CASSPMGLAEYEQYF. The CDR3 nucleotides are TGTGCCAGCAGCCCTATGGGACTAGCGGAGTACGAGCAGTACTTC.

The J gene is TRBJ2-7, the V gene TRBV28; D is undetermined. Deletions cut 3 bases from V and 0 bases from J, with 9 bases between. Per germline, CDR1 MDHEN and CDR2 SYDVKM. The CDR3 covers 14 residues. The CDR3 here is CASSLRRGSYEQYF. CDR3 coding DNA: TGTGCCAGCAGTTTGAGGCGAGGCTCCTACGAGCAGTACTTC. The full variable domain, completed using reference TRBV28 and TRBJ2-7, is DVKVTQSSRYLVKRTGEKVFLECVQDMDHENMFWYRQDPGLGLRLIYFSYDVKMKEKGDIPEGYSVSREKKERFSLILESASTNQTSMYLCASSLRRGSYEQYFGPGTRLTVT.

This rearrangement joins TRBV30 to TRBJ2-1, with 8 bases fitting TRBD2. From germline, CDR1 is GTSNPN and CDR2 SVGIG (reference sequence). Trimming at V came to 4 bases and at J to 4 bases, leaving 6 bases not matched to a gene. CDR3 length: 14 residues. CDR3 residues: CAWNRLAGYNEQFF. CDR3 bases: TGTGCCTGGAATCGGCTAGCGGGTTACAATGAGCAGTTCTTC.

CDR3 protein: CATSLPGGSGGNTIYF. In DNA, the CDR3 is TGTGCCACCAGCCTCCCCGGGGGGTCGGGCGGAAACACCATATATTTT. The chain is built from TRBV15 and TRBJ1-3; D may be TRBD1 (5 bases). V dropped 5 bases and J dropped 4 bases, with 18 bases sitting between them. Germline V gives CDR1 LNHNV, CDR2 YYDKDF (reference sequence). This CDR3 has 16 residues.

The genes are TRBV6-5 and TRBJ1-3, with 8 nucleotides matching TRBD1. This CDR3 has 14 residues. Per the germline V gene, CDR1 is MNHEY and CDR2 is SVGAGI. V lost 5 bases to trimming and J lost 4 bases; unmatched junction nucleotides: 4. CDR3 sequence reads: CASSTGGAGNTIYF. The CDR3 bases are TGTGCCAGCAGTACAGGGGGGGCCGGAAACACCATATATTTT.

The chain couples TRBV5-1 to TRBJ2-6, with 10 nucleotides matching TRBD1. Germline V CDR1 and CDR2: SGHRS, YFSETQ. The CDR3 sequence is 17 residues long. V dropped 4 bases and J dropped 0; count of bases not matched to a gene: 4. CDR3 coding DNA: TGCGCCAGCAGCCCGGGGGACAGGGGCTCTGGGGCCAACGTCCTGACTTTC. It yields the protein CASSPGDRGSGANVLTF.

The rearrangement links TRBV27 to TRBJ2-3; D unclear. Per the germline V gene, CDR1 is MNHEY and CDR2 is SMNVEV (reference sequence). Between the trimmed V and J ends, which lost 0 bases and 0 bases, there was a span of 7 bases. CDR3 length: 15 residues. CDR3 sequence (DNA): TGTGCCAGCAGTTTATCGACGGGTAGCACAGATACGCAGTATTTT. The encoded protein is CASSLSTGSTDTQYF.

The chain joins TRBV5-5 to TRBJ1-2, with TRBD1 identical over 8 bases. CDR3 length: 15 amino acids. Germline-derived CDR1 and CDR2 are SGHKS and YYEKEE (reference sequence). Germline trimming cut 4 bases from V and 5 bases from J; bases unmatched to any gene: 10. The CDR3 is CASSQGTGLRYGYTF. The CDR3 nucleotides read TGTGCCAGCAGCCAGGGGACAGGTCTGAGGTATGGCTACACCTTC.

This chain connects TRBV5-1 to TRBJ2-3, with 9 bases aligning to TRBD2. This CDR3 is built from 15 residues. Germline CDR1 reads SGHRS; CDR2 reads YFSETQ. Trimming took 5 bases from V and 1 from J; bases not matched to a gene: 5. Here the CDR3 reads CASRTRGGGTDTQYF. CDR3 nucleotides: TGCGCCAGCAGGACTCGCGGGGGGGGCACAGATACGCAGTATTTT.

The J gene is TRBJ2-1, the V gene TRBV3-1 (or the pseudogene TRBV3-2); TRBD1 agrees at 10 bases. The CDR3 sequence is 15 residues long. The germline gives CDR1 LGHDT, CDR2 YNNKEL (reference sequence). V lost 2 bases and J lost 6; bases outside the gene matches: 4. The DNA for the CDR3 is TGTGCCAGCAGCCAACTACGGACAGGGGGCAATGAGCAGTTCTTC. Protein sequence: CASSQLRTGGNEQFF.

The rearrangement links TRBV6-6 to TRBJ1-5, with D maybe TRBD1 (5 bases). V dropped 5 bases and J dropped 3 bases, with 14 bases sitting between them. The CDR3 sequence is 15 residues long. Germline-derived CDR1 and CDR2 are MNHNY and SVGAGI (reference sequence). CDR3 sequence: CASSPGGRINQPQHF. In DNA, the CDR3 is TGTGCCAGCAGTCCGGGGGGTAGGATCAATCAGCCCCAGCATTTT.